Presented here are 14 T cell receptor beta chains from one specimen sequenced in a study of Ad26.COV2.S vaccination and SARS-CoV-2 variants. Sequencing was performed with immunoSEQ multiplex PCR; in TCRdb, only in-frame clones are kept and a portion is missing. This sample has around 350,000 clones, with about 88% found just once. The treatment: some 20 received Ad26.COV2.S at low or high dose, single or two shots; about 5 received placebo; per-sample allocation not given. The samples were gathered on day 63 after the first injection of vaccine or placebo. The starting material was peripheral blood, obtained in a trial of Ad26.COV2.S vaccine versus placebo. These receptor sequences come from a person aged 18-60 years who received the Ad26.COV2.S COVID-19 vaccine or a placebo.

The CDR3 DNA is TGTGCCAGCAGCGAACAGGGAAAGGTGGACGAGCAGTACTTC. This codes for CASSEQGKVDEQYF. This chain links TRBV28 with TRBJ2-7; D perhaps matches TRBD1 (6 bases). CDR3 length: 14 amino acids. The V gene lost 6 bases and the J gene lost 5 bases, with 17 bases spanning the gap. CDR1 and CDR2 (germline): MDHEN, SYDVKM. Full variable domain (missing parts from reference TRBV28 and TRBJ2-7): DVKVTQSSRYLVKRTGEKVFLECVQDMDHENMFWYRQDPGLGLRLIYFSYDVKMKEKGDIPEGYSVSREKKERFSLILESASTNQTSMYLCASSEQGKVDEQYFGPGTRLTVT.

This chain connects TRBV27 to TRBJ2-2; D possibly corresponds to TRBD1 (6 bases). The germline V and J ends were trimmed by 6 bases and 6 bases, with 8 bases remaining between them. The length of the CDR3 is 12 residues. The germline V gene has CDR1 MNHEY and CDR2 SMNVEV (reference sequence). For the CDR3, the DNA is TGTGCCAGCAGACAGGGTCCCGGGGAGCTGTTTTTT. Encoded protein: CASRQGPGELFF.

The chain links TRBV4-1 to TRBJ1-5; no clear D gene. V was pared by 0 bases and J by 0 bases, with 9 bases between. This CDR3 region has 16 residues. Germline loops: CDR1 MGHRA, CDR2 YSYEKL. The CDR3 coding sequence is TGCGCCAGCAGCCAAGATCAATTGTATAGCAATCAGCCCCAGCATTTT. Translating gives CASSQDQLYSNQPQHF.

DNA of the CDR3: TGCGCCAGCAGGGACACTCCGAACACTGAAGCTTTCTTT. Translation: CASRDTPNTEAFF. The chain is built from TRBV10-2 and TRBJ1-1, with D possibly matching TRBD1 (5 bases). The length of the CDR3 is 13 residues. Germline-derived CDR1 and CDR2 are WSHSY and SAAADI. V gave up 6 bases and J gave up 1 base, with 9 bases separating them.

This rearrangement joins TRBV15 to TRBJ1-1, with a possible D match to TRBD1 (5 bases). Germline V lookup: CDR1 LNHNV, CDR2 YYDKDF (reference sequence). The V end lost 3 bases, the J end lost 3 bases, and 20 bases lay between the germline ends. This CDR3 has 17 amino acids. The CDR3, as DNA: TGTGCCACCAGCAGTCTCCCCTTGGGGCGAGGGGACACTGAAGCTTTCTTT. Translated: CATSSLPLGRGDTEAFF.

This clone was counted only a few times. The rearrangement joins TRBV7-9 to TRBJ2-3, with 8 bases that match TRBD2. Per germline, CDR1 SEHNR and CDR2 FQNEAQ (reference sequence). The junction had 4 bases not matched to a gene; V was cut back by 3 bases and J by 5 bases. The CDR3 covers 14 residues. The CDR3 loop is CASSFGLAGDTQYF. As DNA, the CDR3 is TGTGCCAGCAGCTTTGGGCTAGCGGGAGATACGCAGTATTTT. Complete variable domain (other parts from reference TRBV7-9 and TRBJ2-3): DTGVSQNPRHKITKRGQNVTFRCDPISEHNRLYWYRQTLGQGPEFLTYFQNEAQLEKSRLLSDRFSAERPKGSFSTLEIQRTEQGDSAMYLCASSFGLAGDTQYFGPGTRLTVL.

The V call is TRBV7-2, the J call TRBJ2-5, with TRBD1 as a possible D gene (6 bases). Germline V lookup: CDR1 SGHTA, CDR2 FQGNSA. Trimming removed 5 bases from V and 1 base from J, with 14 bases in between. The CDR3 is 15 residues long. The CDR3 DNA is TGTGCCAGCAGCCTTGGACAGAAAGTCCAAGAGACCCAGTACTTC. Amino acid sequence: CASSLGQKVQETQYF.

This sequence joins TRBV7-9 and TRBJ1-2; D not certain. Trimming took 5 bases from V and 2 from J, leaving 9 bases between them. CDR3 length: 13 amino acids. Germline CDR1 is SEHNR and CDR2 is FQNEAQ (reference sequence). For the CDR3, the DNA is TGTGCCAGCAGCCCGGACGGCAACTATGGCTACACCTTC. It specifies CASSPDGNYGYTF. The full variable domain, in which reference TRBV7-9 and TRBJ1-2 provide the parts outside the CDR3, is DTGVSQNPRHKITKRGQNVTFRCDPISEHNRLYWYRQTLGQGPEFLTYFQNEAQLEKSRLLSDRFSAERPKGSFSTLEIQRTEQGDSAMYLCASSPDGNYGYTFGSGTRLTVV.

The count of this clone is one. The chain has TRBV7-2 and TRBJ2-2, with TRBD2 matching over 14 bases. Germline V gene data show CDR1 as SGHTA and CDR2 as FQGNSA. The CDR3 has 19 residues. After removal of 6 bases from V and 1 base from J, the junction contained 10 bases not matched to a gene. The CDR3 DNA reads as TGTGCCAGCAGACCCCCGGGACTAGCGGGAGTGCGGAACACCGGGGAGCTGTTTTTT. It is translated as CASRPPGLAGVRNTGELFF.

This clone has only a few counts. The chain joins TRBV6-5 to TRBJ1-6; TRBD1 is a possible D gene (6 bases). This CDR3 spans 14 amino acids. The germline V gene encodes CDR1 MNHEY and CDR2 SVGAGI. V was cut by 2 bases and J by 5 bases, with 7 bases left in between. The CDR3 sequence: CASSYRGNNSPLHF. DNA for the CDR3: TGTGCCAGCAGTTACAGGGGGAATAATTCACCCCTCCACTTT.

The chain couples TRBV5-4 to TRBJ1-4; 9 bases are a match to TRBD1. This CDR3 is built from 14 residues. CDR1 is SGHNT, CDR2 YYREEE, per germline (reference sequence). V shed 4 bases, J shed 7 bases, and the junction held 5 bases outside the gene matches. The CDR3 is CASSRDRVGEKLFF. The CDR3 nucleotides read TGTGCCAGCAGCCGGGACAGGGTTGGTGAAAAACTGTTTTTT.

The gene calls are TRBV5-1 and TRBJ2-7; TRBD2 is a possible D gene (6 bases). Trimming cost V 4 bases and J 5 bases, with 16 bases left between them. Germline CDR1 is SGHRS and CDR2 is YFSETQ. This CDR3 region has 14 residues. CDR3 sequence (DNA): TGCGCCAGCAGCCCCTTGGGCCGCGGGGACGAGCAGTACTTC. Translated: CASSPLGRGDEQYF.

The chain links TRBV30 to TRBJ1-2; TRBD1 aligns across 7 bases. Germline CDR1 GTSNPN, CDR2 SVGIG (reference sequence). CDR3 size: 13 residues. With V trimmed by 2 bases and J by 7 bases, 7 bases remained unmatched. The CDR3 region is CAWSLEQGSGYTF. The CDR3 DNA is TGTGCCTGGAGTTTGGAACAGGGGAGTGGCTACACCTTC.

The gene calls are TRBV7-7 and TRBJ2-3, with TRBD2 identical over 9 bases. This CDR3 has 16 amino acids. V was clipped by 1 base and J by 1 base; unmatched bases: 3. Per the germline V gene, CDR1 is SSHAT and CDR2 is FNYEAQ (reference sequence). This chain's CDR3 is CASSLGAGGGTDTQYF. The CDR3 DNA reads as TGTGCCAGCAGCTTAGGAGCGGGAGGTGGCACAGATACGCAGTATTTT.